The next 31 T cell receptor beta chains were all read from a single sample in a study of CD8 T cells in ankylosing spondylitis. TCRdb reprocessed the 5' RACE reads with MiXCR, giving one entry per CDR3 protein. The sample has roughly 450,000 distinct CDR3 sequences; approximately 26% are singletons. Study results and caveats: Characteristic of ankylosing spondylitis blood, it appeared, was a TCR beta motif comprising several highly homologous variants.

Their cognate antigens are unknown. Material for sequencing was blood, either unsorted or a sorted T cell fraction (not recorded which). The receptors were gathered from a male donor with ankylosing spondylitis.

This clonotype was counted between two and nine times. The chain couples TRBV12-3 or TRBV12-4 to TRBJ2-5; no reliable D call. V dropped 7 bases and J dropped 8 bases, with 14 bases sitting between them. The CDR3 is 12 residues long. The CDR3 region has the DNA TGTGCCAGCACCCTAAGTCTGGGAACCCAGTACTTC. Translated, it gives CASTLSLGTQYF.

This chain links TRBV5-1 with TRBJ1-1; D may be TRBD1 (5 bases). CDR3 length: 12 amino acids. The V gene's germline CDR1 is SGHRS and CDR2 YFSETQ. Trimming cost V 7 bases and J 1 base, with 8 bases left between them. The CDR3, as DNA: TGCGCCAGCCGGACACCGAACACTGAAGCTTTCTTT. Amino acids: CASRTPNTEAFF.

This clonotype was recorded a few times. V usage is TRBV3-1 and J usage is TRBJ1-2; D gene unclear. The CDR3 extends over 11 amino acids. Deletions cut 1 base from V and 4 bases from J, with 1 base between. CDR1 is LGHDT, CDR2 YNNKEL, per germline (reference sequence). CDR3 in DNA: TGTGCCAGCAGCCAAGCCTATGGCTACACCTTC. Translated, it gives CASSQAYGYTF.

This chain links TRBV15 with TRBJ2-3; D is unresolved. V lost 7 bases, J lost 1 base, and 15 bases lay in between. Germline V gene data show CDR1 as LNHNV and CDR2 as YYDKDF (reference sequence). The CDR3 extends over 15 amino acids. The CDR3 DNA sequence: TGTGCCACCACCAAGGGCAGTTTTGGCACAGATACGCAGTATTTT. This gives the protein CATTKGSFGTDTQYF.

The chain combines TRBV11-2 with TRBJ2-1; tentatively, D is TRBD1 or TRBD2 (5 bases each). CDR1 SGHAT and CDR2 FQNNGV come from the germline V gene. V gave up 0 bases and J gave up 3 bases, with 18 bases separating them. The CDR3 covers 18 residues. CDR3 in DNA: TGTGCCAGCAGCTTAGAAGGGACCGATCGATCCGGCTACAATGAGCAGTTCTTC. Protein sequence: CASSLEGTDRSGYNEQFF. Full variable domain (missing parts from reference TRBV11-2 and TRBJ2-1): EAGVAQSPRYKIIEKRQSVAFWCNPISGHATLYWYQQILGQGPKLLIQFQNNGVVDDSQLPKDRFSAERLKGVDSTLKIQPAKLEDSAVYLCASSLEGTDRSGYNEQFFGPGTRLTVL.

The chain employs TRBV7-2 and TRBJ1-6; D remains ambiguous. Looked up from germline, CDR1 is SGHTA and CDR2 is FQGNSA. Trimming took 5 bases from V and 9 from J, leaving 20 bases between them. The CDR3 spans 16 residues. CDR3 protein: CASSPNGPGNASPLHF. CDR3 sequence (DNA): TGTGCCAGCAGCCCCAATGGACCGGGAAACGCTTCACCCCTCCACTTT.

This clonotype turned up a few times. The gene calls are TRBV6-4 and TRBJ2-3, with 13 bases matching TRBD2. Losses at the gene ends were 6 bases for V and 5 bases for J; bases not matched to a gene: 5. CDR1 MRHNA and CDR2 SNTAGT come from the germline V gene. The CDR3 runs to 15 residues. The CDR3 sequence is CASRLLAGGQDTQYF. CDR3 coding DNA: TGTGCCAGCAGACTACTAGCGGGAGGGCAAGATACGCAGTATTTT.

This clonotype was counted a few times. This sequence joins TRBV7-2 and TRBJ1-2, with a possible D match to TRBD1 (5 bases). CDR1 is SGHTA and CDR2 is FQGNSA in the germline V gene. Trimming cost V 5 bases and J 3 bases, with 16 bases left between them. The CDR3 is 15 residues long. The CDR3 coding sequence is TGTGCCAGCAGCCCCTCAAGCAGGGAAGACTATGGCTACACCTTC. Translated, it gives CASSPSSREDYGYTF.

This clonotype was observed many times. CDR3 coding DNA: TGTGCCAGCTCACCAATAGGTCTCAGCGGGAGTATCGAGCAGTACTTC. Translated, it gives CASSPIGLSGSIEQYF. The chain carries TRBV18 and TRBJ2-7; 8 bases line up with TRBD2. J lost 6 bases, V lost 2 bases, and 12 bases had no gene match. The CDR3 runs 16 residues. The germline V gene encodes CDR1 KGHSH and CDR2 LQKENI.

The rearrangement joins TRBV5-4 to TRBJ1-1; maybe TRBD1 (6 bases). Trimming removed 4 bases at V and 7 bases at J, with 17 bases between. Germline V CDR1 and CDR2: SGHNT, YYREEE (reference sequence). CDR3 size: 14 residues. CDR3 bases: TGTGCCAGCAGCACCCAAAGGGGGGTAGGTGAAGCTTTCTTT. Its translation: CASSTQRGVGEAFF.

This clonotype was seen many times. The chain combines TRBV3-1 with TRBJ1-2; 7 nucleotides agree with TRBD1. Losses at the gene ends were 0 bases for V and 3 bases for J; bases not matched to a gene: 4. Germline CDR1 and CDR2: LGHDT and YNNKEL (reference sequence). The length of the CDR3 is 15 residues. The DNA for the CDR3 is TGTGCCAGCAGCCAAGAAGTTCAGGGGGACTATGGCTACACCTTC. It yields the protein CASSQEVQGDYGYTF.

The rearrangement links TRBV12-3 or TRBV12-4 to TRBJ1-2; 7 bases are a match to TRBD1. V lost 3 bases, J lost 5 bases, and 6 bases stayed unmatched. The CDR3 totals 14 residues. The chain's CDR3 is CASSLQGVEYGYTF. CDR3 in DNA: TGTGCCAGCAGTTTGCAGGGGGTAGAATATGGCTACACCTTC.

The chain uses TRBV20-1 and TRBJ1-4; 7 nucleotides align to TRBD1. Germline trimming cut 3 bases from V and 6 bases from J; bases unmatched to any gene: 10. This CDR3 has 15 amino acids. Germline V CDR1 and CDR2: DFQATT, SNEGSKA (reference sequence). CDR3 DNA sequence: TGCAGTGCTAGGGCCCAGGGGGGCGTTTATGAAAAACTGTTTTTT. The encoded protein is CSARAQGGVYEKLFF.

This clonotype showed up just a few times. The chain couples TRBV12-3 or TRBV12-4 to TRBJ2-7; TRBD2 agrees at 10 bases. V dropped 2 bases and J dropped 4; count of bases not matched to a gene: 2. This CDR3 is built from 14 residues. This chain's CDR3 is CASSLLAGVYEQYF. The CDR3 region has the DNA TGTGCCAGCAGTTTACTAGCGGGAGTGTACGAGCAGTACTTC.

The chain links TRBV20-1 to TRBJ2-3; 12 bases match TRBD2. The CDR3 is 14 residues long. Germline assignment: CDR1 DFQATT and CDR2 SNEGSKA (reference sequence). V gave up 7 bases and J gave up 11 bases; unmatched junction bases: 13. CDR3 nucleotides: TGCAGTGGCGTTCTAGCGGGGGGGGACTTGGAGCAGTATTTT. Protein product: CSGVLAGGDLEQYF.

The table lists this clonotype with a few counts. V is TRBV10-1 and J is TRBJ2-2; TRBD1 matches 8 bases. Germline V lookup: CDR1 WNHNN, CDR2 SYGVQD (reference sequence). With V trimmed by 10 bases and J by 7 bases, 8 bases remained unmatched. The CDR3 is made up of 13 amino acids. The CDR3 bases are TGCGCCACTACGGGACAGGTCGGCGGGGAGCTGTTTTTT. Its protein product is CATTGQVGGELFF.

V usage is TRBV5-1 and J usage is TRBJ1-4, with 8 bases identical to TRBD1. Trimming removed 1 base from V and 6 bases from J; junction bases left unmatched: 5. There are 15 residues in the CDR3. From germline, CDR1 is SGHRS and CDR2 YFSETQ. CDR3 DNA sequence: TGCGCCAGCAGCTTGCCGACAGGGGACCATGAAAAACTGTTTTTT. It is translated as CASSLPTGDHEKLFF. The complete variable domain, with remaining parts taken from reference TRBV5-1 and TRBJ1-4, reads KAGVTQTPRYLIKTRGQQVTLSCSPISGHRSVSWYQQTPGQGLQFLFEYFSETQRNKGNFPGRFSGRQFSNSRSEMNVSTLELGDSALYLCASSLPTGDHEKLFFGSGTQLSVL.

In its sample, this clonotype was seen a few times. The chain joins TRBV10-3 to TRBJ2-1; 9 positions agree with TRBD1. CDR3 size: 14 residues. Germline-derived CDR1 and CDR2 are ENHRY and SYGVKD. Trimming removed 4 bases from V and 6 bases from J; junction bases left unmatched: 4. The CDR3 spells CAISGTGVGNEQFF. The CDR3 bases are TGTGCCATCAGTGGGACAGGGGTAGGCAATGAGCAGTTCTTC.

The chain recombines TRBV9 with TRBJ2-2, with D uncertain. Trimming removed 4 bases from V and 5 bases from J, with 6 bases in between. CDR1 SGDLS and CDR2 YYNGEE come from the germline V gene. The CDR3 is made up of 12 amino acids. For the CDR3, the DNA is TGTGCCAGCAGCTTCCCTACCGGGGAGCTGTTTTTT. Translating gives CASSFPTGELFF.

The chain employs TRBV5-1 and TRBJ1-2; possible D gene TRBD1, 5 bases. Germline CDR1 and CDR2: SGHRS and YFSETQ. Trimming removed 2 bases at V and 4 bases at J, with 9 bases between. This CDR3 region has 13 residues. CDR3 residues: CASSLQELYGYTF. The CDR3 DNA sequence: TGCGCCAGCAGCTTACAGGAGCTCTATGGCTACACCTTC.

The J gene is TRBJ2-1, the V gene TRBV12-5, with 9 bases fitting TRBD1. Germline values: CDR1 LGHNT, CDR2 FRNRAP. The CDR3 length is 15 residues. V gave up 9 bases and J gave up 8 bases; unmatched junction bases: 14. The CDR3 DNA sequence: TGTGCTAGCGGTACCGGGACAGGGTCTACCTATGAGCAGTTCTTC. Translated, it gives CASGTGTGSTYEQFF.

This clonotype was counted a few times. The CDR3 loop reads CASSQALADSYNEQFF. The CDR3 DNA reads TGCGCCAGCAGCCAGGCCCTAGCGGACTCCTACAATGAGCAGTTCTTC. The chain joins TRBV5-1 to TRBJ2-1, with 7 nucleotides matching TRBD2. Germline CDR1 is SGHRS and CDR2 is YFSETQ. Losses at the gene ends were 4 bases for V and 0 bases for J; bases not matched to a gene: 7. This CDR3 comprises 16 residues.

The gene calls are TRBV7-6 and TRBJ2-7; TRBD2 matches at 8 bases. The V and J ends lost 3 bases and 2 bases, in that order; junction bases with no gene match: 9. The CDR3 is made up of 16 amino acids. CDR1 is SGHVS and CDR2 is FNYEAQ in the germline V gene. This CDR3 reads CASSFALAGGTYEQYF. The DNA for the CDR3 is TGTGCCAGCAGCTTCGCGCTAGCGGGCGGAACCTACGAGCAGTACTTC.

This clonotype has only a few counts. This sequence joins TRBV19 and TRBJ2-1; no reliable D call. V was trimmed by 3 bases and J by 10 bases, leaving 10 bases between them. The CDR3 covers 12 residues. Germline loops: CDR1 LNHDA, CDR2 SQIVND (reference sequence). CDR3 residues: CASSISIGEQFF. For the CDR3, the DNA is TGTGCCAGTAGTATTAGCATCGGGGAGCAGTTCTTC.

V gene TRBV6-2 or TRBV6-3 combines with J gene TRBJ2-5; 9 bases line up with TRBD2. Germline V CDR1 and CDR2: MNHEY, SVGEGT. The CDR3 totals 15 residues. The ends lost 4 bases at V and 4 bases at J; junction bases unmatched: 7. This CDR3 is CASSFTLAGSETQYF. The CDR3 nucleotides are TGTGCCAGCAGTTTTACACTAGCGGGTTCAGAGACCCAGTACTTC.

This clonotype was observed at least ten times. The genes are TRBV7-2 and TRBJ2-3, with 7 bases aligning to TRBD2. Trimming at V came to 2 bases and at J to 1 base, leaving 3 bases not matched to a gene. The CDR3 sequence is 15 residues long. Germline CDR1 is SGHTA and CDR2 is FQGNSA. The CDR3 DNA is TGTGCCAGCAGCTTAAACGCGGGAGGCACAGATACGCAGTATTTT. It translates to CASSLNAGGTDTQYF.

The V gene is TRBV20-1, the J gene TRBJ2-5; 9 bases map to TRBD2. V shed 2 bases, J shed 3 bases, and the junction held 1 base outside the gene matches. Germline V gene sequence: CDR1 DFQATT, CDR2 SNEGSKA (reference sequence). This CDR3 region has 13 residues. The CDR3 sequence is CSARLAGKETQYF. The CDR3 DNA is TGCAGTGCTAGACTAGCGGGAAAAGAGACCCAGTACTTC.

This sequence joins TRBV19 and TRBJ1-2; the D gene is possibly TRBD1 (5 bases). V was pared by 5 bases and J by 3 bases, with 16 bases between. Germline CDR1 and CDR2: LNHDA and SQIVND (reference sequence). The CDR3 is 15 residues long. The CDR3 is CASSQIGGLHYGYTF. DNA of the CDR3: TGTGCCAGTAGTCAAATCGGGGGACTTCACTATGGCTACACCTTC. The whole variable domain, filled in from reference TRBV19 and TRBJ1-2, reads DGGITQSPKYLFRKEGQNVTLSCEQNLNHDAMYWYRQDPGQGLRLIYYSQIVNDFQKGDIAEGYSVSREKKESFPLTVTSAQKNPTAFYLCASSQIGGLHYGYTFGSGTRLTVV.

The chain combines TRBV20-1 with TRBJ2-5; no clear D gene. Germline V gene lookup returns CDR1 DFQATT and CDR2 SNEGSKA (reference sequence). V was pared by 6 bases and J by 2 bases, with 13 bases between. There are 13 residues in the CDR3. CDR3 bases: TGCAGTGCGGAACCCACAGCTCAAGAGACCCAGTACTTC. It is translated as CSAEPTAQETQYF.

The CDR3 DNA sequence: TGTGCCAGCAGTGAGATACCGATCTATAGCAATCAGCCCCAGCATTTT. Residues: CASSEIPIYSNQPQHF. The rearrangement links TRBV2 to TRBJ1-5, with D hard to call. The germline gives CDR1 SNHLY, CDR2 FYNNEI. V lost 3 bases and J lost 0, with 12 bases in between. The CDR3 totals 16 residues.

The rearrangement uses TRBV10-3 and TRBJ2-5; perhaps D is TRBD1 or TRBD2 (5 bases each). The CDR3 consists of 14 residues. V dropped 11 bases and J dropped 5 bases, with 21 bases sitting between them. Germline values: CDR1 ENHRY, CDR2 SYGVKD. Here the CDR3 reads CAANRDPGTETQYF. For the CDR3, the DNA is TGTGCCGCCAACCGGGACCCCGGGACCGAGACCCAGTACTTC.